This T cell receptor beta chain was documented in a study of blood T cells in healthy people across ages. Study in general: Template switching picked up about one barcoded beta molecule for each two T cells. Study results and caveats: Fewer expanded clones and more diversity marked long-lived versus aged donors.

A second 7 to 11 cycle PCR used barcoded and J-beta primers. MiXCR, run by TCRdb on the 5' RACE reads, gives a single entry per CDR3 protein. Here the sample spans over 950,000 distinct CDR3 sequences, roughly 51% being singletons. This clonotype has only a few counts. The antigen is unknown. Trimming took 3 bases from V and 5 from J; bases not matched to a gene: 4. The CDR3 consists of 15 residues. The sample comprised blood. The gene calls are TRBV12-3 or TRBV12-4 and TRBJ2-1; 10 bases line up with TRBD1. The TCR was taken from a woman in her fifties or sixties in good health. As DNA, the CDR3 is TGTGCCAGCAGTTTGTGGGACAGGGGACACAATGAGCAGTTCTTC. Its translation: CASSLWDRGHNEQFF.